This TCR beta chain is drawn from a study of blood T cell repertoires in COVID-19. Repertoires were generated with immunoSEQ multiplex PCR, while TCRdb's copy carries only in-frame clones and drops some. The table lists a few hundred thousand clones, roughly 85% of them singletons, with 3.6% in the top ten. This clone was counted a single time. V lost 4 bases and J lost 3, with 3 bases in between. CDR3 size: 11 residues. The germline gives CDR1 SGHNT, CDR2 YYREEE (reference sequence). Specimen: peripheral blood. The receptor was isolated from a woman of 80 years or more with acute or convalescent COVID-19. J is TRBJ2-3 and V is TRBV5-4; D unclear. The chain's CDR3 is CASSQTDTQYF. CDR3 DNA: TGTGCCAGCAGCCAGACAGATACGCAGTATTTT.